This T cell receptor beta chain was recovered during a study of vaccination effects on CD4 cells after COVID-19. Study-wide background: Either the BNT162b2 or mRNA-1273 vaccine was given to participants in two doses. Study outcomes and limitations: Whether induced by infection or by vaccine, clones showed marked clonal contraction late after vaccination.

Deletions cut 1 base from V and 6 bases from J, with 24 bases between. The germline V gene has CDR1 SGHNT and CDR2 YYREEE (reference sequence). The CDR3 totals 18 residues. Before sequencing took place, the ViraFEST assay used viral peptide pools to expand antigen-specific CD4+ T cells. Once cultured for approximately eleven days, the cells underwent separation to obtain CD4+ T cells. The study found no prior SARS-CoV-2 infection in the vaccine recipients, who tested negative for nucleocapsid antibodies. Cultures of approximately 2.1 million PBMC per well contained 9 to 10 IU/ml IL-2 plus 10 ug/ml peptides. This table comes from immunoSEQ multiplex PCR, and its TCRdb copy is limited to in-frame clones, with some not included. This repertoire shows roughly 45,000 clones, roughly 79% found once; its top ten account for roughly a tenth. As for this clone: Its matching antigen is unknown.

This sequence was found in a human donor who received a COVID-19 vaccine. This specimen was CD4+ T cells from PBMCs cultured with SARS-CoV-2 spike peptides, taken before COVID-19 vaccination. The gene calls are TRBV5-4 and TRBJ2-3; D is ambiguous. Here the CDR3 DNA reads TGTGCCAGCAGCTTGTCTGGGGTGGGCGCTTCCTCGGTGGATACGCAGTATTTT. Protein product: CASSLSGVGASSVDTQYF.